Presented here are 16 T cell receptor beta chains from one specimen sequenced in a study of blood T cell repertoires in COVID-19. TCRdb's table, derived via immunoSEQ multiplex PCR, lists solely in-frame clones and lacks some. The sample includes about 300,000 clones, around four fifths of them seen just once. The specimen sequenced was peripheral blood. The receptors were sampled from a woman between 45 and 60 years old with acute or convalescent COVID-19.

The chain has TRBV12-3 or TRBV12-4 and TRBJ2-1; TRBD1 might be the D (5 bases). The germline V and J ends were trimmed by 1 base and 8 bases, with 9 bases remaining between them. The length of the CDR3 is 13 residues. CDR3 DNA sequence: TGTGCCAGCAGTTTAGACAGGTCACATGAGCAGTTCTTC. Its translation is CASSLDRSHEQFF.

CDR3 sequence (DNA): TGTGCTAGTGGAGGGACAATTAACACCGGGGAGCTGTTTTTT. Translated, it gives CASGGTINTGELFF. The V and J genes are TRBV12-5 and TRBJ2-2; perhaps TRBD1 as D (6 bases). The germline gives CDR1 LGHNT, CDR2 FRNRAP. CDR3 length: 14 residues. Trimming removed 6 bases from V and 2 bases from J, with 10 bases in between.

This clone was counted only a few times. In nucleotides, the CDR3 is TGTGCCAGCAGCCGGGACAGGGAGTTTGAAAAACTGTTTTTT. It codes for CASSRDREFEKLFF. The J gene is TRBJ1-4, the V gene TRBV3-1 (or the pseudogene TRBV3-2); 9 bases line up with TRBD1. The CDR3 has 14 residues. V gave up 4 bases and J gave up 7 bases; unmatched junction bases: 4. The germline V gene has CDR1 LGHDT and CDR2 YNNKEL (reference sequence).

This clone was seen once. The V and J genes are TRBV5-6 and TRBJ2-3, with TRBD1 matching 8 bases. Germline-derived CDR1 and CDR2 are SGHDT and YYEEEE. Trimming at V came to 4 bases and at J to 5 bases, leaving 12 bases not matched to a gene. The CDR3 contains 16 residues. CDR3 residues: CASSLPGQGARDTQYF. CDR3 nucleotide sequence: TGTGCCAGCAGCCTCCCCGGGCAGGGGGCACGAGATACGCAGTATTTT.

The J gene is TRBJ1-2, the V gene TRBV12-5; 7 nucleotides line up with TRBD1. The CDR3 loop spans 15 amino acids. V was pared by 6 bases and J by 0 bases, with 7 bases of the junction left unmatched. Germline V gives CDR1 LGHNT, CDR2 FRNRAP. The CDR3 sequence is CASGLDRAANYGYTF. For the CDR3, the DNA is TGTGCTAGTGGACTAGACAGGGCAGCTAACTATGGCTACACCTTC.

The gene calls are TRBV10-2 and TRBJ2-5; the D gene is possibly TRBD1 (5 bases). Germline V gene data show CDR1 as WSHSY and CDR2 as SAAADI. CDR3 length: 14 residues. Trimming removed 4 bases from V and 4 bases from J, with 13 bases in between. The CDR3, as DNA: TGCGCCAGCAGTGGGTGGGGCAGGGTAGAGACCCAGTACTTC. It encodes CASSGWGRVETQYF.

J is TRBJ2-2 and V is TRBV19; D remains ambiguous. CDR1 and CDR2 (germline): LNHDA, SQIVND (reference sequence). The CDR3 is 15 residues long. Trimming stripped 5 bases from V and 1 base from J, with 11 bases between. The CDR3 region is CASSLLAGNTGELFF. CDR3 DNA sequence: TGTGCCAGTAGTCTCCTTGCAGGGAACACCGGGGAGCTGTTTTTT.

Here the CDR3 DNA reads TGTGCCAGCAGCCGAGGGACGGATTTATTCAGGGGTGGCTACACCTTC. It is translated as CASSRGTDLFRGGYTF. The rearrangement uses TRBV6-2 or TRBV6-3 and TRBJ1-2; D may be TRBD1 (6 bases). CDR1 is MNHEY, CDR2 SVGEGT, per germline. The germline V and J ends were trimmed by 6 bases and 7 bases, with 24 bases remaining between them. CDR3 length equals 16 residues.

This chain joins TRBV19 and TRBJ1-3; no clear D. V was pared by 3 bases and J by 0 bases, with 24 bases between. From germline, CDR1 is LNHDA and CDR2 SQIVND (reference sequence). The CDR3 extends over 20 amino acids. In nucleotides, the CDR3 is TGTGCCAGTAGTATTGGATTGTTGGGCACCGATCCTTCCTCTGGAAACACCATATATTTT. Protein: CASSIGLLGTDPSSGNTIYF.

This chain connects TRBV25-1 to TRBJ2-7; 10 bases align to TRBD1. This CDR3 has 13 residues. Germline trimming cut 8 bases from V and 3 bases from J; bases unmatched to any gene: 4. Germline V gene data show CDR1 as MGHDK and CDR2 as SYGVNS. This CDR3 is CASGTGDFYEQYF. In DNA form, the CDR3 reads TGTGCCAGCGGGACAGGGGATTTCTACGAGCAGTACTTC.

This chain links TRBV27 with TRBJ2-4; D is perhaps TRBD1 (5 bases). Trimming took off 3 bases at V and 0 bases at J, with 9 bases between the two ends. There are 15 residues in the CDR3. CDR1 and CDR2 from the germline V gene are MNHEY and SMNVEV (reference sequence). The CDR3 reads CASSFVGEAKNIQYF. CDR3 sequence (DNA): TGTGCCAGCAGTTTCGTAGGGGAAGCCAAAAACATTCAGTACTTC.

CDR3 DNA: TGCGCCAGCAGCTCACAGGGGGCCGACGGCTACACCTTC. Its translation is CASSSQGADGYTF. The chain is built from TRBV5-1 and TRBJ1-2; TRBD1 matches at 9 bases. Germline values: CDR1 SGHRS, CDR2 YFSETQ. V lost 3 bases and J lost 8; bases outside the gene matches: 5. The CDR3 spans 13 residues.

The gene calls are TRBV29-1 and TRBJ2-3; TRBD1 might be the D (6 bases). The germline V gene has CDR1 SQVTM and CDR2 ANQGSEA. V lost 3 bases and J lost 3, with 19 bases in between. This CDR3 spans 16 amino acids. DNA of the CDR3: TGCAGCGTTGAGGGGACAAAAAACGGAATTACAGATACGCAGTATTTT. Its protein product is CSVEGTKNGITDTQYF.

V usage is TRBV6-6 and J usage is TRBJ1-2; no clear D gene. The CDR3 length is 15 residues. The germline V gene encodes CDR1 MNHNY and CDR2 SVGAGI (reference sequence). V was trimmed by 2 bases and J by 7 bases, leaving 17 bases between them. The CDR3 protein is CASSYRLMAIGGYTF. CDR3 bases: TGTGCCAGCAGTTACCGACTTATGGCGATCGGTGGCTACACCTTC.

The V and J genes are TRBV5-4 and TRBJ2-2; D might be TRBD2 (6 bases). Trimming left V 7 bases short and J 1 base short, with 11 bases between. Germline lookup yields CDR1 SGHNT and CDR2 YYREEE (reference sequence). The CDR3 is made up of 14 amino acids. The CDR3: CASFSAGNTGELFF. CDR3 DNA: TGTGCCAGCTTTTCAGCGGGGAACACCGGGGAGCTGTTTTTT. Full variable domain (remainder filled in from reference TRBV5-4 and TRBJ2-2): ETGVTQSPTHLIKTRGQQVTLRCSSQSGHNTVSWYQQALGQGPQFIFQYYREEENGRGNFPPRFSGLQFPNYSSELNVNALELDDSALYLCASFSAGNTGELFFGEGSRLTVL.

This clone was recorded only once. Mismatch with germline at one junction end may stem from a read error. The rearrangement joins TRBV10-1 to TRBJ2-1, with D possibly TRBD2 on 6 matching bases. Germline loops: CDR1 WNHNN, CDR2 SYGVQD (reference sequence). This CDR3 contains 11 residues. The CDR3 sequence: CASSAGDSRIF. Written as DNA, the CDR3 is TGCGCCAGCAGTGCCGGGGACTCTAGGATCTTC.